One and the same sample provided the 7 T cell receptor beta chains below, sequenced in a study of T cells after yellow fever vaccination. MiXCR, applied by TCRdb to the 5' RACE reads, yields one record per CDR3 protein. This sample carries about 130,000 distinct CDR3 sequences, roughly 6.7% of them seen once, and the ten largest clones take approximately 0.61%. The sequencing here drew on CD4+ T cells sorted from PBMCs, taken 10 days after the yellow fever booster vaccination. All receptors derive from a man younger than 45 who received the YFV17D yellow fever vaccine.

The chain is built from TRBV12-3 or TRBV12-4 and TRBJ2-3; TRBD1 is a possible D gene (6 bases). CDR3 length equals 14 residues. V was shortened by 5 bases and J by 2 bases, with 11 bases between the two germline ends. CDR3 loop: CASSQRGTTDTQYF. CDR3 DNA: TGTGCCAGCAGTCAAAGGGGGACCACAGATACGCAGTATTTT.

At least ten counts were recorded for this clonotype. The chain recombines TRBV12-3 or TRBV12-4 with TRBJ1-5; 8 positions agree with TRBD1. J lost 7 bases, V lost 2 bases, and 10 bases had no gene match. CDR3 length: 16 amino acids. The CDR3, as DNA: TGTGCCAGCAGTTTAATAATTGGACAGGGCTGGCAGCCCCAGCATTTT. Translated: CASSLIIGQGWQPQHF.

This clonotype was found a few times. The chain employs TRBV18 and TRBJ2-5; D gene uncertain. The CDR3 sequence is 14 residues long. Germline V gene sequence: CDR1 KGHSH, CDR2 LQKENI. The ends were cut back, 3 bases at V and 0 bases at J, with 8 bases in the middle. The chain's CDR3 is CASSPDLYQETQYF. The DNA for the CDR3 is TGTGCCAGCTCACCGGATTTGTACCAAGAGACCCAGTACTTC.

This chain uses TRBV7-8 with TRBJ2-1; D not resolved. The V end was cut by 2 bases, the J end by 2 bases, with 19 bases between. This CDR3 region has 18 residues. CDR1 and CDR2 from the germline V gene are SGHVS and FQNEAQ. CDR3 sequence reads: CASSLFRPVTIPYNEQFF. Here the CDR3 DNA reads TGTGCCAGCAGCTTATTTAGGCCAGTAACGATCCCCTACAATGAGCAGTTCTTC.

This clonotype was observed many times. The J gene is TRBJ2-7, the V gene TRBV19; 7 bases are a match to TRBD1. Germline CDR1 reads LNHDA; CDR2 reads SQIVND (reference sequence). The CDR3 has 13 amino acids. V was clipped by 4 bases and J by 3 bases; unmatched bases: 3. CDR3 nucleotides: TGTGCCAGTAGTAATGGACAGGACTACGAGCAGTACTTC. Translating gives CASSNGQDYEQYF.

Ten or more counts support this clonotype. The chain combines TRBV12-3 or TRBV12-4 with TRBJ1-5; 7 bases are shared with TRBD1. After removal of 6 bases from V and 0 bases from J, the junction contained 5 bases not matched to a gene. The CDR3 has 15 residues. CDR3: CASRLEGASNQPQHF. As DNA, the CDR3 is TGTGCCAGCAGGCTTGAGGGGGCTAGCAATCAGCCCCAGCATTTT.

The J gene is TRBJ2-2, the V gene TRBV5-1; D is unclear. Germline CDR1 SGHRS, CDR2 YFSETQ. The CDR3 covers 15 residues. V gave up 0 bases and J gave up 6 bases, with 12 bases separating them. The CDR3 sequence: CASSLAVQEPGELFF. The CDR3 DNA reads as TGCGCCAGCAGCTTGGCGGTTCAGGAACCCGGGGAGCTGTTTTTT. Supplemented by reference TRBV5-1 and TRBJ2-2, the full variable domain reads KAGVTQTPRYLIKTRGQQVTLSCSPISGHRSVSWYQQTPGQGLQFLFEYFSETQRNKGNFPGRFSGRQFSNSRSEMNVSTLELGDSALYLCASSLAVQEPGELFFGEGSRLTVL.